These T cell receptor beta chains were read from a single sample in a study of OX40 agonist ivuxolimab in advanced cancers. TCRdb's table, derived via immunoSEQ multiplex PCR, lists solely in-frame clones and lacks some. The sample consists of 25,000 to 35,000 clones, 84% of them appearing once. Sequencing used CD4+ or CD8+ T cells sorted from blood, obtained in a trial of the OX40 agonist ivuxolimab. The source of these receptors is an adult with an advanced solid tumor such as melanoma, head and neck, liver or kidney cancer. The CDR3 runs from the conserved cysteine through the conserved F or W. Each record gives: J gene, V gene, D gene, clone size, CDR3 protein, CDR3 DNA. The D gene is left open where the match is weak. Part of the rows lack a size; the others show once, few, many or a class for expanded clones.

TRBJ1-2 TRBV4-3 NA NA CASSQDLASALYGYTF TGCGCCAGCAGCCAAGATCTTGCGTCAGCCCTCTATGGCTACACCTTC
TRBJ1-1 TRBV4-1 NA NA CASSQDKPNTEAFF TGCGCCAGCAGCCAAGACAAGCCGAACACTGAAGCTTTCTTT
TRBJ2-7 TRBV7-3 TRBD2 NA CASSFSGLAMEEQYF TGTGCCAGCAGCTTCTCGGGACTAGCAATGGAAGAGCAGTACTTC
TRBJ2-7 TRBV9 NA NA CASSVAGGGAPYEQYF TGTGCCAGCAGCGTAGCCGGAGGAGGGGCACCCTACGAGCAGTACTTC
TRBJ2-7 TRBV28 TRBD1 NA CASRGQGAYEQYF TGTGCCAGCAGGGGACAGGGGGCTTACGAGCAGTACTTC
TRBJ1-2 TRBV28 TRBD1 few CASSQTGNYGYTF TGTGCCAGCAGCCAGACAGGGAACTATGGCTACACCTTC
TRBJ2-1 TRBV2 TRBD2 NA CASLFTGGNEQFF TGTGCCAGCCTCTTCACGGGGGGCAATGAGCAGTTCTTC
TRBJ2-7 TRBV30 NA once CAWNAGNSYEQYF TGTGCCTGGAATGCGGGTAACTCCTACGAGCAGTACTTC
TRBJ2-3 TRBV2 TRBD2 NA CASKGGGAVTDTQYF TGTGCCAGCAAAGGCGGGGGGGCCGTCACAGATACGCAGTATTTT
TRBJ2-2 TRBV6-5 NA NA CASGFRGTGELFF TGTGCCAGCGGATTCAGGGGCACCGGGGAGCTGTTTTTT
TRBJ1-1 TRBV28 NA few CASTHAGDHMNTEAFF TGTGCCAGCACCCACGCGGGGGACCACATGAACACTGAAGCTTTCTTT
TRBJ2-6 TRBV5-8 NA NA CASSWAGGANVLTF TGTGCCAGCAGCTGGGCAGGTGGGGCCAACGTCCTGACTTTC
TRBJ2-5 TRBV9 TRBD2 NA CASSVGGTSGRTTYQETQYF TGTGCCAGCAGCGTAGGTGGGACTAGCGGGAGAACAACGTACCAAGAGACCCAGTACTTC
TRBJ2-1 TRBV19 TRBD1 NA CASSIKVGTGAYNEQFF TGTGCCAGTAGTATAAAGGTTGGGACAGGTGCCTACAATGAGCAGTTCTTC
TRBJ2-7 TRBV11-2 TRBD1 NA CASSSRQGRDF TGTGCCAGCAGCTCCAGACAGGGACGGGACTTC
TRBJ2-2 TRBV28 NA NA CASSNRDRPRTGELFF TGTGCCAGCAGCAACCGTGACAGGCCAAGGACCGGGGAGCTGTTTTTT
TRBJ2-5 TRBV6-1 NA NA CASLTVQETQYF TGTGCCAGCCTGACAGTCCAAGAGACCCAGTACTTC
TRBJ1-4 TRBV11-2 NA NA CASSSGPSGEKLFF TGTGCCAGCAGCTCCGGGCCGAGCGGTGAAAAACTGTTTTTT